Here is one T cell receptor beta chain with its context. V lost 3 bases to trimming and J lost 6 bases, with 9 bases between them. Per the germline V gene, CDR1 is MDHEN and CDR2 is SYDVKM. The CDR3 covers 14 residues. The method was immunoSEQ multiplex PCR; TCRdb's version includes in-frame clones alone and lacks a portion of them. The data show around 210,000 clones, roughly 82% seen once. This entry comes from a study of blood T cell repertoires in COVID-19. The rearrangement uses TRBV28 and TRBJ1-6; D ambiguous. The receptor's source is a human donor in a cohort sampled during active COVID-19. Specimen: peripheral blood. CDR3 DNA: TGTGCCAGCAGTTTGAGTCAGGTTAATTCACCCCTCCACTTT. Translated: CASSLSQVNSPLHF.